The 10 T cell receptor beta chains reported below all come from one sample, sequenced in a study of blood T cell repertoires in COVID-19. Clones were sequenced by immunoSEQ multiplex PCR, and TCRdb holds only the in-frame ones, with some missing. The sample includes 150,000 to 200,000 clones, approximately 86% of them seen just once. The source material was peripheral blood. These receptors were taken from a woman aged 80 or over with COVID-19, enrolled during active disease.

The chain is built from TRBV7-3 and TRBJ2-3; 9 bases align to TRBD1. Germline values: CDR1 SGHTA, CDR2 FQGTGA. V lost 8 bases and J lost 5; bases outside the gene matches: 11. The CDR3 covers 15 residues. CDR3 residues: CASGTGTGIQDTQYF. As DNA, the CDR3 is TGTGCCAGCGGAACCGGGACAGGGATTCAAGATACGCAGTATTTT.

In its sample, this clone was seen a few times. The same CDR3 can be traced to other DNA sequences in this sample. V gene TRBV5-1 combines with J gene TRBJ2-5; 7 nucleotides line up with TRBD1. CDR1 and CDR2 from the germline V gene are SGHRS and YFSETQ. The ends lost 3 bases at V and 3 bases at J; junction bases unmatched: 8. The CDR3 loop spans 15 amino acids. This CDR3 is CASSSDTGAKETQYF. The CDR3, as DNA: TGCGCCAGCAGCTCGGATACAGGGGCTAAAGAGACCCAGTACTTC.

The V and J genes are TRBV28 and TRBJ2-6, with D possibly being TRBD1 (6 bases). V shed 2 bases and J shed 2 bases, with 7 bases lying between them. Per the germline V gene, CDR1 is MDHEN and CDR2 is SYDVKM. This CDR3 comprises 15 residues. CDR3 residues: CASSLTGTGANVLTF. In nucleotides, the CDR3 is TGTGCCAGCAGTTTAACAGGGACTGGGGCCAACGTCCTGACTTTC.

CDR3 in DNA: TGTGCCAGCAGCTTAGGCATGACAGGGTCCCACGAGCAGTACTTC. Translated, it gives CASSLGMTGSHEQYF. The V call is TRBV13, the J call TRBJ2-7, with 7 bases lining up with TRBD1. Looked up from germline, CDR1 is PRHDT and CDR2 is FYEKMQ (reference sequence). J gave up 5 bases and V 0 bases, and 7 bases lay outside the gene matches. The CDR3 has 15 amino acids.

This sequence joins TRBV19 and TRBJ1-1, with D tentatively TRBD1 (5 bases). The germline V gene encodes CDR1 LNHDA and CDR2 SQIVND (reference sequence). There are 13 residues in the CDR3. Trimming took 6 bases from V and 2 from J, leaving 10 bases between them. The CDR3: CASSLTVNTEAFF. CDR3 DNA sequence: TGTGCCAGTAGCCTGACAGTTAACACTGAAGCTTTCTTT.

The CDR3 here is CASSHPTGNNEQFF. DNA for the CDR3: TGCGCCAGCAGCCACCCGACAGGCAACAATGAGCAGTTCTTC. The J gene is TRBJ2-1, the V gene TRBV4-3; tentative D call: TRBD1 (6 bases). The germline gives CDR1 LGHNA, CDR2 YSLEER. This CDR3 has 14 residues. Deletions cut 3 bases from V and 5 bases from J, with 11 bases between.

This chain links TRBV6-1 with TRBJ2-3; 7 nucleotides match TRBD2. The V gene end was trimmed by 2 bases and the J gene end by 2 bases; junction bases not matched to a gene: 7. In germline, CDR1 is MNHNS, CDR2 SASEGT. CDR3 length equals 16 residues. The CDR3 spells CASSERRLADTDTQYF. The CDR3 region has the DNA TGTGCCAGCAGTGAAAGGCGTCTAGCGGACACAGATACGCAGTATTTT.

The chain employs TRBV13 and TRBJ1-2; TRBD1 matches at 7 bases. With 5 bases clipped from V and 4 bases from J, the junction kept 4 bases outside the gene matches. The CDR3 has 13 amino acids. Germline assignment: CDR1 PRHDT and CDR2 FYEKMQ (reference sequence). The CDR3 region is CASSLTGTYGYTF. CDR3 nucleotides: TGTGCCAGCAGCCTGACAGGGACCTATGGCTACACCTTC. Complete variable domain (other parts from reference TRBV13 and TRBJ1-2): AAGVIQSPRHLIKEKRETATLKCYPIPRHDTVYWYQQGPGQDPQFLISFYEKMQSDKGSIPDRFSAQQFSDYHSELNMSSLELGDSALYFCASSLTGTYGYTFGSGTRLTVV.

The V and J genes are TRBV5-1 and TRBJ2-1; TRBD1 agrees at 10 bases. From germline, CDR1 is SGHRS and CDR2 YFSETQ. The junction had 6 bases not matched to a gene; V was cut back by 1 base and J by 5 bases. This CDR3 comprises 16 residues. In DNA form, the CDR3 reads TGCGCCAGCAGCTTGCGGACAGGGGGGGCCCACAATGAGCAGTTCTTC. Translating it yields CASSLRTGGAHNEQFF.

CDR3 amino acids: CASSPGAGGRNEQFF. For the CDR3, the DNA is TGTGCCAGCAGCCCGGGAGCGGGAGGGCGGAATGAGCAGTTCTTC. The chain recombines TRBV7-3 with TRBJ2-1; 10 bases map to TRBD2. This CDR3 contains 15 residues. V trimming: 5 bases; J trimming: 7 bases; junction bases outside the gene matches: 8. Germline values: CDR1 SGHTA, CDR2 FQGTGA. The full variable domain, completed using reference TRBV7-3 and TRBJ2-1, is GAGVSQTPSNKVTEKGKYVELRCDPISGHTALYWYRQSLGQGPEFLIYFQGTGAADDSGLPNDRFFAVRPEGSVSTLKIQRTERGDSAVYLCASSPGAGGRNEQFFGPGTRLTVL.